These 19 T cell receptor beta chains were all obtained from the same sample, sequenced in a study of T cell responses to AZD1222 COVID-19 vaccine. Profiled with immunoSEQ multiplex PCR; TCRdb holds only in-frame clones, not every one. The sample shows some 120,000 clones, 88% of them seen only once. Material: peripheral blood, obtained on day 0 of AZD1222 vaccination. All receptors derive from an adult in good health.

The rearrangement joins TRBV7-2 to TRBJ1-5; possible D gene TRBD1, 6 bases. Germline V gene data show CDR1 as SGHTA and CDR2 as FQGNSA. V lost 1 base and J 3 bases, leaving 7 bases between the germline ends. This CDR3 comprises 14 residues. CDR3: CASSLDRVNQPQHF. CDR3 nucleotides: TGTGCCAGCAGCTTAGACAGGGTCAATCAGCCCCAGCATTTT.

This clone was observed a handful of times. The chain is built from TRBV6-2 or TRBV6-3 and TRBJ2-7; tentative D call: TRBD2 (6 bases). The CDR3 loop spans 14 amino acids. The ends were cut back, 5 bases at V and 3 bases at J, with 14 bases in the middle. Germline-derived CDR1 and CDR2 are MNHEY and SVGEGT. CDR3 sequence (DNA): TGTGCCAGCAGTGGGGGTTCAGCGGGCTACGAGCAGTACTTC. Protein sequence: CASSGGSAGYEQYF.

The J gene is TRBJ2-3, the V gene TRBV5-6; D is undetermined. This CDR3 spans 14 amino acids. V was clipped by 0 bases and J by 2 bases, with 7 bases between them. The germline CDR1 and CDR2 sequences are SGHDT and YYEEEE. This CDR3 reads CASSLDRLTDTQYF. The CDR3 DNA follows: TGTGCCAGCAGCTTGGATAGGCTCACAGATACGCAGTATTTT.

The chain's CDR3 is CAWSVHSGNTIYF. The CDR3 nucleotides read TGTGCCTGGAGTGTGCACTCTGGAAACACCATATATTTT. This rearrangement joins TRBV30 to TRBJ1-3; D call uncertain. V dropped 0 bases and J dropped 0 bases, with 3 bases sitting between them. Per the germline V gene, CDR1 is GTSNPN and CDR2 is SVGIG (reference sequence). This CDR3 has 13 residues.

A note on this clone: A much larger clone lies one base from this, so it may be a read error. This rearrangement joins TRBV7-2 to TRBJ1-5; D uncertain. Germline V gene sequence: CDR1 SGHTA, CDR2 FQGNSA. With 3 bases removed from V and 0 bases from J, the gap between germline ends came to 0 bases. This CDR3 contains 12 residues. DNA for the CDR3: TGTGCCAGCAGCTTTAGCAATCAGCCCCAGCATTTT. This encodes CASSFSNQPQHF.

The chain combines TRBV18 with TRBJ1-3; 9 bases are a match to TRBD1. The CDR3 has 16 amino acids. CDR1 is KGHSH and CDR2 is LQKENI in the germline V gene. The V gene end was trimmed by 0 bases and the J gene end by 3 bases; junction bases not matched to a gene: 3. This CDR3 reads CASSPPQGANGNTIYF. DNA of the CDR3: TGTGCCAGCTCACCACCACAGGGGGCGAATGGAAACACCATATATTTT.

This rearrangement joins TRBV11-3 to TRBJ2-7; D is unclear. CDR3 length: 13 residues. V was cut by 0 bases and J by 3 bases, with 6 bases left in between. Per the germline V gene, CDR1 is SGHNT and CDR2 is YENEEA. The CDR3 DNA follows: TGTGCCAGCAGCTTAGATAACGGCTACGAGCAGTACTTC. This sequence encodes CASSLDNGYEQYF. The full variable domain, with the rest looked up from reference TRBV11-3 and TRBJ2-7, is EAGVVQSPRYKIIEKKQPVAFWCNPISGHNTLYWYLQNLGQGPELLIRYENEEAVDDSQLPKDRFSAERLKGVDSTLKIQPAELGDSAVYLCASSLDNGYEQYFGPGTRLTVT.

The V and J genes are TRBV19 and TRBJ2-1; D unclear. The germline V gene encodes CDR1 LNHDA and CDR2 SQIVND (reference sequence). The CDR3 length is 11 residues. Trimming took off 7 bases at V and 5 bases at J, with 6 bases between the two ends. Here the CDR3 reads CASTSNNEQFF. The CDR3 DNA is TGTGCCAGTACCTCAAACAATGAGCAGTTCTTC.

The chain is built from TRBV4-2 and TRBJ2-5, with 9 bases that match TRBD2. Trimming took 2 bases from V and 2 from J; bases not matched to a gene: 6. The CDR3 has 16 amino acids. CDR1 is LGHNA and CDR2 is YNFKEQ in the germline V gene. The CDR3 loop reads CASSQRVAGAQETQYF. In DNA, the CDR3 is TGTGCCAGCAGCCAAAGGGTAGCGGGGGCTCAAGAGACCCAGTACTTC.

J is TRBJ2-7 and V is TRBV28, with 11 bases lining up with TRBD2. Germline V gene lookup returns CDR1 MDHEN and CDR2 SYDVKM. The length of the CDR3 is 19 residues. V dropped 7 bases and J dropped 0; count of bases not matched to a gene: 17. Written as DNA, the CDR3 is TGTGCCAGCAACACCGAGCTGGGACTAGCGGCTTTAAGCTCCTACGAGCAGTACTTC. The encoded protein is CASNTELGLAALSSYEQYF.

This chain's CDR3 is CASSFSAGNTIYF. The CDR3 DNA reads TGTGCCAGTAGTTTTTCAGCTGGAAACACCATATATTTT. The chain has TRBV19 and TRBJ1-3; D not certain. The germline V gene has CDR1 LNHDA and CDR2 SQIVND (reference sequence). Trimming left V 5 bases short and J 2 bases short, with 7 bases between. CDR3 length equals 13 residues.

This clone was observed a single time. V gene TRBV5-5 combines with J gene TRBJ1-5, with D possibly TRBD1 on 5 matching bases. Germline CDR1 is SGHKS and CDR2 is YYEKEE (reference sequence). The CDR3 has 15 residues. V shed 1 base and J shed 0 bases, with 8 bases lying between them. CDR3 loop: CASSLIGGSNQPQHF. As DNA, the CDR3 is TGTGCCAGCAGCTTGATTGGGGGTAGCAATCAGCCCCAGCATTTT.

The chain has TRBV20-1 and TRBJ2-5; no definite D call. Per germline, CDR1 DFQATT and CDR2 SNEGSKA (reference sequence). The CDR3 covers 10 residues. The germline V and J ends were trimmed by 6 bases and 4 bases, with 6 bases remaining between them. The CDR3 protein is CSADRETQYF. In DNA form, the CDR3 reads TGCAGTGCGGATAGAGAGACCCAGTACTTC.

The chain carries TRBV5-6 and TRBJ2-3; the match to TRBD2 covers 9 bases. Germline trimming cut 7 bases from V and 2 bases from J; bases unmatched to any gene: 11. From germline, CDR1 is SGHDT and CDR2 YYEEEE. This CDR3 is 16 amino acids long. The CDR3 DNA reads as TGTGCCAGCCTCCCTACGACTAGCGGCTTCACAGATACGCAGTATTTT. Translating gives CASLPTTSGFTDTQYF.

J is TRBJ2-7 and V is TRBV19; 9 bases agree with TRBD2. Germline CDR1 and CDR2: LNHDA and SQIVND (reference sequence). CDR3 length: 17 residues. Trimming cost V 5 bases and J 2 bases; bases outside gene matches: 13. The CDR3 loop reads CASSLSPSSGRTYEQYF. DNA for the CDR3: TGTGCCAGTAGTCTCTCCCCTAGTAGCGGGAGAACCTACGAGCAGTACTTC.

The gene calls are TRBV5-1 and TRBJ2-7; D remains ambiguous. Germline V gene data show CDR1 as SGHRS and CDR2 as YFSETQ. CDR3 length equals 14 residues. V lost 3 bases, J lost 0 bases, and 10 bases lay in between. CDR3 coding DNA: TGCGCCAGCAGCTACCCCGAGAGCTCCTACGAGCAGTACTTC. As protein: CASSYPESSYEQYF.

This clone was recorded once. A much larger clone differs by one base, so this may be a read error. Other DNA sequences in this sample translate to the same CDR3. This chain connects TRBV19 to TRBJ2-7; TRBD1 agrees at 11 bases. The germline V gene has CDR1 LNHDA and CDR2 SQIVND (reference sequence). There are 15 residues in the CDR3. V was pared by 3 bases and J by 5 bases, with 6 bases of the junction left unmatched. As DNA, the CDR3 is TGTGCCAGTAGTATTACCGGGACAGGGGGGAACGAGCAGTACTTC. Encoded protein: CASSITGTGGNEQYF.

V usage is TRBV11-1 and J usage is TRBJ2-3, with 12 positions matching TRBD1. Trimming removed 3 bases from V and 2 bases from J; junction bases left unmatched: 0. CDR1 and CDR2 (germline): SGHAT, FQDESV (reference sequence). The CDR3 has 15 amino acids. The CDR3 DNA follows: TGTGCCAGCAGCTTGGGACAGGGGGCCACAGATACGCAGTATTTT. This translates into CASSLGQGATDTQYF.

This sequence joins TRBV28 and TRBJ2-3, with D possibly matching TRBD2 (6 bases). The germline V gene encodes CDR1 MDHEN and CDR2 SYDVKM. The CDR3 is 15 amino acids. V lost 5 bases and J 1 base, leaving 13 bases between the germline ends. CDR3 nucleotides: TGTGCCAGCAGTCCCCCTCCGGGGGGCACAGATACGCAGTATTTT. Protein: CASSPPPGGTDTQYF.